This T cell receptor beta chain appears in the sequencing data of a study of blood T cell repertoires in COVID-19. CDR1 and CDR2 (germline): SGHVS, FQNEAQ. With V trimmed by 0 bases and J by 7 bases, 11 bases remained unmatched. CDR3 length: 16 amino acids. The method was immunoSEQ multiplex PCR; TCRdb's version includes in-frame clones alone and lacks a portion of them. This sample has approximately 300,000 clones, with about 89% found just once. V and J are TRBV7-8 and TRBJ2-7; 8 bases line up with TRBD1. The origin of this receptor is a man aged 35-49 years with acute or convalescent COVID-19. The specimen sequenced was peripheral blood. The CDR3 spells CASSLAPGQGQREQYF. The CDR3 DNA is TGTGCCAGCAGCTTAGCCCCCGGACAGGGACAAAGGGAGCAGTACTTC.